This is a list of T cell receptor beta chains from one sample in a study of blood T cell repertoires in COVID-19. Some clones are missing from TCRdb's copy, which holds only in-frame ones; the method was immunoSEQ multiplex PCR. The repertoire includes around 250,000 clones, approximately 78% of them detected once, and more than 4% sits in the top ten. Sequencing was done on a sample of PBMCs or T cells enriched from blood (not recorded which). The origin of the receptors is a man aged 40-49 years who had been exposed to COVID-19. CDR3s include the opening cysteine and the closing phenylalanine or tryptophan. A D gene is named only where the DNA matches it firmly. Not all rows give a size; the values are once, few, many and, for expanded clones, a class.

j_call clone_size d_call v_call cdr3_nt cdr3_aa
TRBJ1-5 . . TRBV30 TGTGCCTGGAGAGGTCAGTCAGGACAGCCCCAGCATTTT CAWRGQSGQPQHF
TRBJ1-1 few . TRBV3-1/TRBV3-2 TGTGCCAGCAGTCCCTTACAGGGCAGGAACACTGAAGCTTTCTTT CASSPLQGRNTEAFF
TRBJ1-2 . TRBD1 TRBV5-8 TGTGCCAGCAACCCTGGACAGGGTAGCGGCTATGGCTACACCTTC CASNPGQGSGYGYTF
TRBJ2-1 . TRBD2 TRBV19 TGTGCCACAACCGGACTAGCGGGAAGGGAGCAGTTCTTC CATTGLAGREQFF
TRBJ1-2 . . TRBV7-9 TGTGCCAGCAGCTATGCGGGGGGGGCGAAGGTATATGGCTACACCTTC CASSYAGGAKVYGYTF
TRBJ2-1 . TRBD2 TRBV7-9 TGTGCCAGCAGTCCACCGGGACTAGCGGGCCATGAGCAGTTCTTC CASSPPGLAGHEQFF
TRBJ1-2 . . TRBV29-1 TGCAGCGTCGCCGGGACAAATAACTATGGCTACACCTTC CSVAGTNNYGYTF
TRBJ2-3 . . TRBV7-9 TGTGCCAGCAGCTTGGGGACATCGGGGGATACGCAGTATTTT CASSLGTSGDTQYF
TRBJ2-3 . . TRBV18 TGTGCCAGCTCACCACGGGCGGATACGCAGTATTTT CASSPRADTQYF
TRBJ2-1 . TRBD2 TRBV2 TGTGCCAGCAGTGAAACTAGCGGGAGCCTCAATGAGCAGTTCTTC CASSETSGSLNEQFF
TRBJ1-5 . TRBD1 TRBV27 TGTGCCAGCAGTACGACAGGGGGCGCGGGGCAGCCCCAGCATTTT CASSTTGGAGQPQHF
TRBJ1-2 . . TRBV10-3 TGTGCCATCAGTGCGGGCAGGGTGGCTAACTATGGCTACACCTTC CAISAGRVANYGYTF
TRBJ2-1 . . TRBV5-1 TGCGCCAGCAGCTTGTCGGGTGAGCAGTTCTTC CASSLSGEQFF
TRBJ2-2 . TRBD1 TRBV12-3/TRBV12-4 TGTGCCTGCCGACAGGGGGGCACCGGGGAGCTGTTTTTT CACRQGGTGELFF
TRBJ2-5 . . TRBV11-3 TGTGCCAGCAGCTTAGCGGGAGTAATGGAGACCCAGTACTTC CASSLAGVMETQYF
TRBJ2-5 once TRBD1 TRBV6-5 TGTGCCAGCGGATTTCAGTGGGACAGACAAGAGACCCAGTACTTC CASGFQWDRQETQYF
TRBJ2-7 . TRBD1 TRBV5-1 TGCGCCAGCAGCATGACAGGGGGGCGCGAGCAGTACTTC CASSMTGGREQYF
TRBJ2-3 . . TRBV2 TGTGCCAGCAGTGAGGGCGGACTTTTCCGAGGGTGGGATACGCAGTATTTT CASSEGGLFRGWDTQYF